The next 23 T cell receptor beta chains were all read from a single sample in a study of post-analysis software for immune sequencing data. General observations from the study: Controls had lower frequencies than patients of four or five TRBV segments, which included TRBV5-6, TRBV5-1 and TRBV20-1.

No cognate antigen is known for these TCRs. The TCR beta cDNA libraries contained unique molecular identifiers. Via MiXCR, TCRdb re-called the PCR reads, giving one row per CDR3 protein. The sample includes roughly 870,000 distinct CDR3 sequences, about 50% of them seen just once. Sequenced input: blood. The source of these receptors is a girl aged 10 to 17 with multiple sclerosis.

V gene TRBV12-3 or TRBV12-4 combines with J gene TRBJ2-4; D uncertain. This CDR3 has 14 amino acids. V was cut by 4 bases and J by 0 bases, with 7 bases left in between. The CDR3 DNA reads as TGTGCCAGCAGTTCTCCTCCAGCCAAAAACATTCAGTACTTC. This gives the protein CASSSPPAKNIQYF.

The V gene is TRBV6-1, the J gene TRBJ2-3; TRBD1 matches at 7 bases. There are 15 residues in the CDR3. With V trimmed by 10 bases and J by 4 bases, 14 bases remained unmatched. Per the germline V gene, CDR1 is MNHNS and CDR2 is SASEGT. CDR3 sequence reads: CATRQGDQLSDTQYF. The CDR3 DNA follows: TGTGCCACAAGACAGGGAGATCAACTATCAGATACGCAGTATTTT.

The rearrangement links TRBV12-5 to TRBJ2-5; 8 bases fit TRBD2. V gave up 3 bases and J gave up 9 bases; unmatched junction bases: 18. The length of the CDR3 is 17 residues. Germline CDR1 reads LGHNT; CDR2 reads FRNRAP. The CDR3 DNA sequence: TGTGCTAGTGGTTTACCCAACAAGCGGGGGTCCAGGAGGGCCCAGTACTTC. Protein product: CASGLPNKRGSRRAQYF. Full variable domain (remainder filled in from reference TRBV12-5 and TRBJ2-5): DARVTQTPRHKVTEMGQEVTMRCQPILGHNTVFWYRQTMMQGLELLAYFRNRAPLDDSGMPKDRFSAEMPDATLATLKIQPSEPRDSAVYFCASGLPNKRGSRRAQYFGPGTRLLVL.

The chain links TRBV7-3 to TRBJ2-1; 8 positions match TRBD2. Trimming at V came to 8 bases and at J to 7 bases, leaving 13 bases not matched to a gene. CDR3 length: 15 amino acids. Germline V gene lookup returns CDR1 SGHTA and CDR2 FQGTGA. CDR3 bases: TGTGCCAGCTCTACAGCGGGAGCCGAACGGAATGAGCAGTTCTTC. This encodes CASSTAGAERNEQFF.

The CDR3 loop is CASLEMGDPQETQYF. CDR3 nucleotide sequence: TGTGCCAGCCTTGAAATGGGGGACCCCCAAGAGACCCAGTACTTC. The chain links TRBV2 to TRBJ2-5, with D perhaps given as TRBD1 or TRBD2 (5 bases each). The germline V gene has CDR1 SNHLY and CDR2 FYNNEI. V gave up 8 bases and J gave up 1 base, with 17 bases separating them. This CDR3 region has 15 residues.

The V call is TRBV27, the J call TRBJ2-1; D not resolved. Per the germline V gene, CDR1 is MNHEY and CDR2 is SMNVEV (reference sequence). The length of the CDR3 is 13 residues. V gave up 3 bases and J gave up 10 bases, with 13 bases separating them. CDR3 nucleotide sequence: TGTGCCAGCAGTTTGACGTTTCTGTGGGAGCAGTTCTTC. Translating it yields CASSLTFLWEQFF.

The rearrangement uses TRBV9 and TRBJ1-6; no definite D call. V lost 0 bases and J 6 bases, leaving 16 bases between the germline ends. This CDR3 is 17 amino acids long. CDR1 is SGDLS, CDR2 YYNGEE, per germline. CDR3 nucleotides: TGTGCCAGCAGCGTAGAGGCCCGCAGCCGGATTAATTCACCCCTCCACTTT. Amino acid sequence: CASSVEARSRINSPLHF.

This chain joins TRBV28 and TRBJ2-1; possibly TRBD1 for D (6 bases). V gave up 4 bases and J gave up 12 bases, with 16 bases separating them. The CDR3 totals 13 residues. Germline V gives CDR1 MDHEN, CDR2 SYDVKM. CDR3 residues: CASSSADRQGQFF. The CDR3 coding sequence is TGTGCCAGCAGTTCCGCCGACAGGCAGGGGCAGTTCTTC.

The gene calls are TRBV27 and TRBJ2-7; D possibly corresponds to TRBD2 (6 bases). The V gene lost 3 bases and the J gene lost 2 bases, with 14 bases spanning the gap. Germline V gene data show CDR1 as MNHEY and CDR2 as SMNVEV (reference sequence). The CDR3 extends over 15 amino acids. CDR3 DNA: TGTGCCAGCAGTTTGGCGGGGTCAAGCCCCTACGAGCAGTACTTC. This translates into CASSLAGSSPYEQYF.

A few counts support this clonotype. This rearrangement joins TRBV5-1 to TRBJ2-1, with 10 bases aligning to TRBD2. The germline V gene encodes CDR1 SGHRS and CDR2 YFSETQ. This CDR3 region has 16 residues. V lost 4 bases and J lost 9; bases outside the gene matches: 13. CDR3 sequence (DNA): TGCGCCAGCAGCCGTCTGCCAGCGGGAGGGCTAGGTGAGCAGTTCTTC. Protein sequence: CASSRLPAGGLGEQFF.

This chain joins TRBV7-8 and TRBJ2-7; no reliable D call. This CDR3 region has 14 residues. Germline lookup yields CDR1 SGHVS and CDR2 FQNEAQ. V lost 2 bases to trimming and J lost 2 bases, with 10 bases between them. The CDR3: CASSLYRQTYEQYF. CDR3 in DNA: TGTGCCAGCAGCTTATATCGGCAGACCTACGAGCAGTACTTC.

The V and J genes are TRBV10-3 and TRBJ1-4, with unresolved D. This CDR3 is 15 amino acids long. The germline V gene has CDR1 ENHRY and CDR2 SYGVKD. V was trimmed by 8 bases and J by 0 bases, leaving 13 bases between them. Here the CDR3 DNA reads TGTGCCATCCGGGAGGGAAGTGCAACTAATGAAAAACTGTTTTTT. This gives the protein CAIREGSATNEKLFF.

The rearrangement uses TRBV4-1 and TRBJ1-1; tentative D call: TRBD1 (5 bases). Trimming stripped 4 bases from V and 0 bases from J, with 12 bases between. Germline V gives CDR1 MGHRA, CDR2 YSYEKL. CDR3 size: 15 residues. The CDR3 bases are TGCGCCAGCAGCCCAGACAGTAACATGAACACTGAAGCTTTCTTT. Translating gives CASSPDSNMNTEAFF.

This chain connects TRBV5-1 to TRBJ1-2, with D uncertain. Trimming removed 1 base at V and 1 base at J, with 5 bases between. The CDR3 sequence is 13 residues long. Germline V gene sequence: CDR1 SGHRS, CDR2 YFSETQ. The DNA for the CDR3 is TGCGCCAGCAGCTTGAAACTTAACTATGGCTACACCTTC. As protein: CASSLKLNYGYTF.

There are a few counts of this clonotype. Written as DNA, the CDR3 is TGTGCCAGCAGAACCGGGATTCGTCCAGAGACCCAGTACTTC. This translates into CASRTGIRPETQYF. The gene calls are TRBV5-5 and TRBJ2-5; possibly TRBD2 for D (5 bases). CDR1 is SGHKS and CDR2 is YYEKEE in the germline V gene (reference sequence). The CDR3 covers 14 residues. V was clipped by 5 bases and J by 4 bases, with 15 bases between them.

The rearrangement uses TRBV29-1 and TRBJ2-1, with 11 positions matching TRBD2. Germline V gives CDR1 SQVTM, CDR2 ANQGSEA. The CDR3 covers 15 residues. V lost 7 bases and J lost 4; bases outside the gene matches: 9. CDR3 sequence reads: CSAKTSGVPYNEQFF. CDR3 sequence (DNA): TGCAGCGCTAAGACTAGCGGGGTACCATACAATGAGCAGTTCTTC.

The V gene is TRBV6-6, the J gene TRBJ2-7, with a tentative D call TRBD2 (6 bases). The J call may be in error: the DNA end matches TRBJ2-5 better. The V gene's germline CDR1 is MNHNY and CDR2 SVGAGI (reference sequence). The CDR3 has 13 residues. In DNA form, the CDR3 reads TGTGCCAGCAGAGCCGGGAGTGAAGAGACCCAGTACTTC. It encodes CASRAGSEETQYF.

The chain joins TRBV4-1 to TRBJ2-4, with 7 bases lining up with TRBD2. This CDR3 spans 16 amino acids. CDR1 is MGHRA and CDR2 is YSYEKL in the germline V gene. The trim removed 0 bases at V and 3 bases at J, leaving 5 bases unmatched. CDR3 in amino acids: CASSQDVGEGKNIQYF. The CDR3 DNA sequence: TGCGCCAGCAGCCAAGATGTGGGGGAGGGCAAAAACATTCAGTACTTC.

This clonotype was observed a few times. The V gene is TRBV4-1, the J gene TRBJ2-7, with 7 bases fitting TRBD2. V gave up 3 bases and J gave up 0 bases; unmatched junction bases: 11. The CDR3 runs to 17 residues. Per germline, CDR1 MGHRA and CDR2 YSYEKL. The CDR3 loop is CASSQVSYGGSSYEQYF. The DNA of the CDR3 is TGCGCCAGCAGCCAGGTTTCTTACGGGGGGAGCTCCTACGAGCAGTACTTC.

The chain links TRBV15 to TRBJ2-7; TRBD2 matches at 8 bases. The CDR3 consists of 15 residues. CDR1 and CDR2 (germline): LNHNV, YYDKDF (reference sequence). Trimming cost V 3 bases and J 3 bases; bases outside gene matches: 7. CDR3 DNA sequence: TGTGCCACCAGCAGGGGTCGGGAGGGCCTCTACGAGCAGTACTTC. Translation gives CATSRGREGLYEQYF.

J is TRBJ1-6 and V is TRBV21-1; the D call of TRBD1 is as the table states it, not checked on the DNA. TRBV21-1 is a pseudogene segment. CDR3 size: 15 residues. This CDR3 reads CASSSHHRVNSPLHF. CDR3 sequence (DNA): TGTGCCAGCAGCTCTCATCACAGGGTTAATTCACCCCTCCACTTT.

The V and J genes are TRBV6-6 and TRBJ1-5; D is undetermined. CDR1 and CDR2 from the germline V gene are MNHNY and SVGAGI (reference sequence). The CDR3 loop spans 12 amino acids. V lost 7 bases and J lost 4, with 8 bases in between. The CDR3 bases are TGTGCCAGCATGAGGTGGAATCAGCCCCAGCATTTT. It yields the protein CASMRWNQPQHF.

This rearrangement joins TRBV20-1 to TRBJ2-7, with 8 bases that match TRBD2. CDR3 size: 15 residues. J lost 4 bases, V lost 4 bases, and 12 bases had no gene match. The germline V gene has CDR1 DFQATT and CDR2 SNEGSKA (reference sequence). This chain's CDR3 is CSATPAAGAPYEQYF. The DNA for the CDR3 is TGCAGTGCTACTCCCGCAGCGGGAGCCCCGTACGAGCAGTACTTC.